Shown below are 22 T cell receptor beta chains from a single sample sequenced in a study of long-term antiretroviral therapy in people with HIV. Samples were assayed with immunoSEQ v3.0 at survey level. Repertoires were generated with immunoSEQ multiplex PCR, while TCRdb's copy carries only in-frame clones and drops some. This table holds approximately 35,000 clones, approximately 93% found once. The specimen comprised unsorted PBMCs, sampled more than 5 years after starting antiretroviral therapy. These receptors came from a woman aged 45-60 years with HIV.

The CDR3 region has the DNA TGTGCCAGCAGCTTGCGGCAGGAAGGCTACACCTTC. Its translation is CASSLRQEGYTF. The rearrangement uses TRBV5-5 and TRBJ1-2; no clear D. V lost 1 base and J lost 8, with 9 bases in between. This CDR3 has 12 amino acids. The germline CDR1 and CDR2 sequences are SGHKS and YYEKEE (reference sequence). The entire variable domain, with the rest obtained from reference TRBV5-5 and TRBJ1-2, is as follows: DAGVTQSPTHLIKTRGQQVTLRCSPISGHKSVSWYQQVLGQGPQFIFQYYEKEERGRGNFPDRFSARQFPNYSSELNVNALLLGDSALYLCASSLRQEGYTFGSGTRLTVV.

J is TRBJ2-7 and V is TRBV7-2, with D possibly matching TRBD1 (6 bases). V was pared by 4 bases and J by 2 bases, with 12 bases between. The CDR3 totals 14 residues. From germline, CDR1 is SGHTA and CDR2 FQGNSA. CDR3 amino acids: CASSSSNRAYEQYF. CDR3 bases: TGTGCCAGCAGCTCGAGCAACAGGGCCTACGAGCAGTACTTC.

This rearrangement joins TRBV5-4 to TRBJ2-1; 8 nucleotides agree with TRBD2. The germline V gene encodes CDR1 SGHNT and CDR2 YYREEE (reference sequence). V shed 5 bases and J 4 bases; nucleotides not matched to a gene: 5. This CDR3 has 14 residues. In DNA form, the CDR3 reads TGTGCCAGCAGACGAGCGGGGGAGTACAATGAGCAGTTCTTC. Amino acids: CASRRAGEYNEQFF.

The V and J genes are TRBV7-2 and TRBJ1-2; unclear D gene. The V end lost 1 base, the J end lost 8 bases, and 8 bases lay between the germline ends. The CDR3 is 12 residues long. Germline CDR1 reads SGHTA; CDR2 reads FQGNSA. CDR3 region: CASSLDVRGYTF. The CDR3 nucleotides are TGTGCCAGCAGCTTAGATGTGAGGGGCTACACCTTC. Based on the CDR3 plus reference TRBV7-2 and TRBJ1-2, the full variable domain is GAGVSQSPSNKVTEKGKDVELRCDPISGHTALYWYRQSLGQGLEFLIYFQGNSAPDKSGLPSDRFSAERTGGSVSTLTIQRTQQEDSAVYLCASSLDVRGYTFGSGTRLTVV.

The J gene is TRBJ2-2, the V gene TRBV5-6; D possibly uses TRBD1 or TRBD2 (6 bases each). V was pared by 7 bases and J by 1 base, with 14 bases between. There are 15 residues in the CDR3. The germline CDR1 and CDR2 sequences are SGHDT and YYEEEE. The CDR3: CASLLAGQNTGELFF. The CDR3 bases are TGTGCCAGCCTACTGGCGGGACAGAACACCGGGGAGCTGTTTTTT.

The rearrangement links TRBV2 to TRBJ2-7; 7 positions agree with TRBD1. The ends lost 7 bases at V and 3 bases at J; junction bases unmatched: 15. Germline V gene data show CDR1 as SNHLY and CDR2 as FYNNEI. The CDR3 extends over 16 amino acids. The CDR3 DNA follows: TGTGCCAGCATAGGGGGATGGGGCAGGGGGAACTACGAGCAGTACTTC. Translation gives CASIGGWGRGNYEQYF.

The CDR3 protein is CSVRRGRGQGNQPQHF. Here the CDR3 DNA reads TGCAGCGTTCGACGGGGAAGGGGGCAGGGCAATCAGCCCCAGCATTTT. The V and J genes are TRBV29-1 and TRBJ1-5; 7 positions match TRBD1. The CDR3 is made up of 16 amino acids. The germline CDR1 and CDR2 sequences are SQVTM and ANQGSEA. V shed 5 bases and J 2 bases; nucleotides not matched to a gene: 12.

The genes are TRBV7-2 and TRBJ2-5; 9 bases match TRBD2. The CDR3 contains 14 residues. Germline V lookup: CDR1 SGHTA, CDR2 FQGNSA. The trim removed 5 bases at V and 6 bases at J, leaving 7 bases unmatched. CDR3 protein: CASSTGLAAQTQYF. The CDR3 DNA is TGTGCCAGCAGCACGGGACTAGCTGCTCAGACCCAGTACTTC. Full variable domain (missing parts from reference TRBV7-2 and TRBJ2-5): GAGVSQSPSNKVTEKGKDVELRCDPISGHTALYWYRQSLGQGLEFLIYFQGNSAPDKSGLPSDRFSAERTGGSVSTLTIQRTQQEDSAVYLCASSTGLAAQTQYFGPGTRLLVL.

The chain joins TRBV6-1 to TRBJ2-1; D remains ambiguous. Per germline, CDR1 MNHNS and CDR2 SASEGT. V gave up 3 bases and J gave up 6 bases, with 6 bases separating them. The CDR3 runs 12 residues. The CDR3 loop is CASSDRRNEQFF. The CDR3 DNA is TGTGCCAGCAGTGATAGGCGCAATGAGCAGTTCTTC.

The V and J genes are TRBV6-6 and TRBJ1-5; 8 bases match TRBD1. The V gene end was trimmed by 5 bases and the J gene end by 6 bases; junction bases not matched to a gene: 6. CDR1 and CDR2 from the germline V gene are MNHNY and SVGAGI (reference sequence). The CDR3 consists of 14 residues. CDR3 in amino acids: CASSVDRGGQPQHF. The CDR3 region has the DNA TGTGCCAGCAGTGTCGACAGGGGCGGTCAGCCCCAGCATTTT.

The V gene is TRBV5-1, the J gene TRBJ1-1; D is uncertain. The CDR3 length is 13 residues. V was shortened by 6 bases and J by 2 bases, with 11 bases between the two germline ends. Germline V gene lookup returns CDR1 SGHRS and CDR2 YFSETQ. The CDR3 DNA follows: TGCGCCAGCAACGTAGGGATTAACACTGAAGCTTTCTTT. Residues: CASNVGINTEAFF.

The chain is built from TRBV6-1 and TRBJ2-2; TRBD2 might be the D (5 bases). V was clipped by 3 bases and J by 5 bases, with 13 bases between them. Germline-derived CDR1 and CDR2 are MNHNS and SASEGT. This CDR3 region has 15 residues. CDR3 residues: CASSDRGAITGELFF. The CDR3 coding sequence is TGTGCCAGCAGTGATCGGGGTGCCATAACCGGGGAGCTGTTTTTT.

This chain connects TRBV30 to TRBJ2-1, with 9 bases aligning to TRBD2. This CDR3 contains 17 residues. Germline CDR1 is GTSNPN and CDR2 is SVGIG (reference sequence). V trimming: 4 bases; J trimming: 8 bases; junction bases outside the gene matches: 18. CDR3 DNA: TGTGCCTGGACTTCTGGAAGCGGGGGGACGATAGGAGATGAGCAGTTCTTC. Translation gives CAWTSGSGGTIGDEQFF.

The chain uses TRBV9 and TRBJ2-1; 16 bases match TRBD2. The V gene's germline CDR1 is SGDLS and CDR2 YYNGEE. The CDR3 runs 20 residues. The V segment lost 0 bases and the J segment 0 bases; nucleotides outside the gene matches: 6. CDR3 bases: TGTGCCAGCAGCGTAGGACTGGGACTAGCGGGGGGGAACTCCTACAATGAGCAGTTCTTC. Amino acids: CASSVGLGLAGGNSYNEQFF.

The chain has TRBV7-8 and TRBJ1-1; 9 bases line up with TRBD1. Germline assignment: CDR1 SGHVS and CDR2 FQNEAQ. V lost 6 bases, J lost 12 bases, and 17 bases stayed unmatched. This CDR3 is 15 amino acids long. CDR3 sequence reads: CASRPPPGTGFLTFF. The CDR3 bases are TGTGCCAGCAGACCTCCCCCCGGGACAGGGTTTTTGACTTTCTTT.

The CDR3 is CASRDTTGENTEAFF. CDR3 in DNA: TGTGCCAGCAGAGACACTACAGGGGAGAACACTGAAGCTTTCTTT. This chain connects TRBV6-6 to TRBJ1-1; 7 bases are a match to TRBD1. After removal of 6 bases from V and 1 base from J, the junction contained 8 bases not matched to a gene. CDR1 and CDR2 from the germline V gene are MNHNY and SVGAGI (reference sequence). The CDR3 totals 15 residues.

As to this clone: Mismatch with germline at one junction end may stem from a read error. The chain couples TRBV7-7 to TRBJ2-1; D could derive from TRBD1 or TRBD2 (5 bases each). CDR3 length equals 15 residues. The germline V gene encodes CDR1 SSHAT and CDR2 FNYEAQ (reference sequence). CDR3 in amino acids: CASSPGQAPYNEQFF. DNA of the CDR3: TGTGCTAGCAGCCCGGGGCAGGCCCCCTACAATGAGCAGTTCTTC.

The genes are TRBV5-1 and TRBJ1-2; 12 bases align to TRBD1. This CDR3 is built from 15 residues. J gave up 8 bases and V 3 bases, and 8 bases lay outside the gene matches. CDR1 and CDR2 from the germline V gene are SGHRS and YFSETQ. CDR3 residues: CASSSDPGTGGGYTF. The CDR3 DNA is TGCGCCAGCAGCTCGGACCCCGGGACAGGGGGCGGCTACACCTTC.

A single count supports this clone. The CDR3 nucleotides read TGTGCCAGCAGTGGTACAGGGTTCGACTACGAGCAGTACTTC. Amino acid sequence: CASSGTGFDYEQYF. V gene TRBV2 combines with J gene TRBJ2-7; TRBD1 is a possible D gene (6 bases). This CDR3 region has 14 residues. V lost 4 bases and J 3 bases, leaving 13 bases between the germline ends. The germline gives CDR1 SNHLY, CDR2 FYNNEI.

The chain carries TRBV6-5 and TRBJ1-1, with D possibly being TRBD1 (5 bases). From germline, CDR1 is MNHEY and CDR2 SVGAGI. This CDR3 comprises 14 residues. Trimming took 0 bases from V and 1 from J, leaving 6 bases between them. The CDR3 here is CASSYSQGNTEAFF. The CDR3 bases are TGTGCCAGCAGTTACTCTCAGGGGAACACTGAAGCTTTCTTT.

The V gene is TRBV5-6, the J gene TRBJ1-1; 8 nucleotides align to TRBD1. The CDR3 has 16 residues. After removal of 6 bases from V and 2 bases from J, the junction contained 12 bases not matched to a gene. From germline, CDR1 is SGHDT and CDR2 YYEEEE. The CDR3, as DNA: TGTGCCAGCACCCTCCCTGGGACAGGCGGCAACACTGAAGCTTTCTTT. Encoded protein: CASTLPGTGGNTEAFF.

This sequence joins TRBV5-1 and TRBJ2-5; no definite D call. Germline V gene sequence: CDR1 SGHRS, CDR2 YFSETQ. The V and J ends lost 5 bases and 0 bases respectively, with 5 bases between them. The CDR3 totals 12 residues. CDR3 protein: CASRPYQETQYF. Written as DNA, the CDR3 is TGCGCCAGCAGACCGTACCAAGAGACCCAGTACTTC.